These 20 T cell receptor beta chains were sequenced from one sample in a study of human T cells and chemical hapten exposure. TCRdb redid the calling of the RACE reads with MiXCR, one entry per CDR3 protein. Seen here are fewer than 90,000 distinct CDR3 sequences, 6.6% observed once, and the top ten hold 1.3%. As for time point: patch test 2, 6 weeks after DPC sensitization. Treatment here: therapeutic diphenylcyclopropenone sensitization with weekly scalp DPC. The sample in question was whole blood, obtained in connection with sensitization to the hapten diphenylcyclopropenone (DPC). These receptor sequences come from a woman aged 30 to 39 with alopecia areata. Some clones in this sample may be carry-over from other donors' samples.

This clonotype was counted many times. The rearrangement joins TRBV7-2 to TRBJ2-1; 7 bases fit TRBD2. Germline values: CDR1 SGHTA, CDR2 FQGNSA. The J segment lost 4 bases and the V segment lost 2 bases, leaving 14 bases of the junction unmatched. CDR3 length equals 18 residues. CDR3 in DNA: TGTGCCAGCAGCTTATTCAACGTCCGGACTAGAAAATACAATGAGCAGTTCTTC. It encodes CASSLFNVRTRKYNEQFF.

This clonotype was detected a few times. The chain recombines TRBV3-1 with TRBJ1-2, with D hard to call. V lost 1 base to trimming and J lost 6 bases, with 6 bases between them. In germline, CDR1 is LGHDT, CDR2 YNNKEL (reference sequence). CDR3 length: 12 residues. Here the CDR3 reads CASSQGANGYTF. The CDR3 nucleotides read TGTGCCAGCAGCCAAGGGGCTAATGGCTACACCTTC.

This clonotype was seen ten or more times. This sequence joins TRBV20-1 and TRBJ2-1; a weak D match, TRBD2 (5 bases). The CDR3 extends over 15 amino acids. Germline loops: CDR1 DFQATT, CDR2 SNEGSKA (reference sequence). Between the trimmed V and J ends, which lost 3 bases and 2 bases, there was a span of 14 bases. The CDR3 here is CSASGMILAYNEQFF. CDR3 nucleotides: TGCAGTGCTAGTGGGATGATACTAGCCTACAATGAGCAGTTCTTC.

This chain links TRBV5-1 with TRBJ1-1; 7 bases map to TRBD1. This CDR3 has 14 residues. The trim removed 5 bases at V and 3 bases at J, leaving 7 bases unmatched. Germline CDR1 reads SGHRS; CDR2 reads YFSETQ. The CDR3 sequence: CASRVGGTDTEAFF. The CDR3 bases are TGCGCCAGCAGGGTGGGGGGGACAGACACTGAAGCTTTCTTT.

This clonotype was seen many times. The chain has TRBV6-1 and TRBJ2-5; 7 bases align to TRBD1. V lost 6 bases and J lost 3; bases outside the gene matches: 7. The CDR3 is made up of 14 amino acids. In germline, CDR1 is MNHNS, CDR2 SASEGT. The CDR3 loop is CASRTTGYKETQYF. The CDR3 DNA reads as TGTGCCAGCAGAACGACAGGGTACAAAGAGACCCAGTACTTC.

The table lists this clonotype with many counts. The CDR3 sequence: CASSFVGGPYNEQFF. CDR3 nucleotides: TGCGCCAGCAGCTTTGTGGGGGGACCCTACAATGAGCAGTTCTTC. The rearrangement uses TRBV5-1 and TRBJ2-1; TRBD2 might be the D (6 bases). V lost 2 bases, J lost 2 bases, and 11 bases lay in between. This CDR3 comprises 15 residues. CDR1 and CDR2 (germline): SGHRS, YFSETQ.

This clonotype was counted many times. The rearrangement joins TRBV7-9 to TRBJ1-1; D is undetermined. This CDR3 spans 18 amino acids. Trimming cost V 4 bases and J 0 bases, with 21 bases left between them. Germline CDR1 is SEHNR and CDR2 is FQNEAQ (reference sequence). The CDR3: CASSYPQGQGRVNTEAFF. CDR3 DNA: TGTGCCAGCAGCTACCCCCAAGGGCAAGGACGGGTGAACACTGAAGCTTTCTTT.

This clonotype came up many times. This chain joins TRBV7-9 and TRBJ2-3; 13 bases fit TRBD2. The CDR3 is 18 residues long. V was clipped by 5 bases and J by 2 bases; unmatched bases: 10. From germline, CDR1 is SEHNR and CDR2 FQNEAQ (reference sequence). The CDR3: CASSGGGLAGPFTDTQYF. CDR3 DNA sequence: TGTGCCAGCAGCGGAGGGGGACTAGCGGGGCCCTTCACAGATACGCAGTATTTT.

Ten or more counts support this clonotype. The DNA for the CDR3 is TGTGCCAGCAGCCGGGACAGCAGCAATCAGCCCCAGCATTTT. This translates into CASSRDSSNQPQHF. This rearrangement joins TRBV7-2 to TRBJ1-5; TRBD1 aligns across 7 bases. Germline values: CDR1 SGHTA, CDR2 FQGNSA. There are 14 residues in the CDR3. Trimming at V came to 5 bases and at J to 1 base, leaving 2 bases not matched to a gene.

This clonotype was picked up one time. A read error is possible here, since a much larger clone lies one base away. The chain joins TRBV2 to TRBJ2-5; unclear D gene. Germline V gives CDR1 SNHLY, CDR2 FYNNEI. This CDR3 is 14 amino acids long. V dropped 2 bases and J dropped 5 bases, with 12 bases sitting between them. This chain's CDR3 is CASSEYVGGETQYF. The CDR3 DNA reads as TGTGCCAGCAGTGAATATGTGGGTGGGGAGACCCAGTACTTC.

In this sample, this clonotype turned up many times. The rearrangement links TRBV20-1 to TRBJ1-6, with TRBD1 matching 7 bases. The trim removed 6 bases at V and 0 bases at J, leaving 8 bases unmatched. The germline CDR1 and CDR2 sequences are DFQATT and SNEGSKA (reference sequence). CDR3 length: 16 amino acids. This chain's CDR3 is CSAPGQESSYNSPLHF. The CDR3 DNA is TGCAGTGCCCCAGGACAGGAGAGCTCCTATAATTCACCCCTCCACTTT.

This clonotype was seen at least ten times. The rearrangement uses TRBV2 and TRBJ2-1; D remains ambiguous. This CDR3 contains 14 residues. The germline V and J ends were trimmed by 6 bases and 2 bases, with 11 bases remaining between them. Germline V lookup: CDR1 SNHLY, CDR2 FYNNEI. CDR3 nucleotides: TGTGCCAGCAGCCTGGGCTCAGCCTACAATGAGCAGTTCTTC. This translates into CASSLGSAYNEQFF.

This clonotype was counted many times. This rearrangement joins TRBV2 to TRBJ2-1; no definite D call. Per the germline V gene, CDR1 is SNHLY and CDR2 is FYNNEI. Trimming shortened V by 8 bases and J by 6 bases, and 8 bases separated the two germline ends. This CDR3 spans 11 amino acids. CDR3 bases: TGTGCCAGCTCTCGGACCAATGAGCAGTTCTTC. Translated: CASSRTNEQFF. Combining the CDR3 with reference TRBV2 and TRBJ2-1 gives the whole variable domain EPEVTQTPSHQVTQMGQEVILRCVPISNHLYFYWYRQILGQKVEFLVSFYNNEISEKSEIFDDQFSVERPDGSNFTLKIRSTKLEDSAMYFCASSRTNEQFFGPGTRLTVL.

V gene TRBV4-2 combines with J gene TRBJ1-1, with 9 bases identical to TRBD1. The CDR3 spans 16 residues. Per the germline V gene, CDR1 is LGHNA and CDR2 is YNFKEQ. V lost 3 bases and J lost 5; bases outside the gene matches: 10. As DNA, the CDR3 is TGTGCCAGCAGCCAGGGAACAGGGGGCGGCTGGACTGAAGCTTTCTTT. It is translated as CASSQGTGGGWTEAFF.

This clonotype was detected a few times. The chain combines TRBV5-6 with TRBJ1-1; D unresolved. The CDR3 consists of 15 residues. From germline, CDR1 is SGHDT and CDR2 YYEEEE. V dropped 1 base and J dropped 0 bases, with 10 bases sitting between them. Written as DNA, the CDR3 is TGTGCCAGCAGCTTGATGTTGGTGCTGAACACTGAAGCTTTCTTT. It is translated as CASSLMLVLNTEAFF.

The chain has TRBV10-3 and TRBJ1-4; possibly TRBD1 for D (6 bases). Trimming took 6 bases from V and 10 from J, leaving 18 bases between them. CDR3 length equals 14 residues. Germline V gene lookup returns CDR1 ENHRY and CDR2 SYGVKD. The CDR3 DNA sequence: TGTGCCATCAGGCCGGGAACAGGGAACGGAAAACTGTTTTTT. Translated: CAIRPGTGNGKLFF.

This clonotype was counted a few times. The chain recombines TRBV5-1 with TRBJ2-7; the match to TRBD2 covers 10 bases. Germline CDR1 SGHRS, CDR2 YFSETQ. Trimming at V came to 0 bases and at J to 2 bases, leaving 14 bases not matched to a gene. The CDR3 extends over 19 amino acids. CDR3 in DNA: TGCGCCAGCAGCTTGGCAGGTGGAGCGGGGGGGCCCCAAGCCTACGAGCAGTACTTC. It specifies CASSLAGGAGGPQAYEQYF.

In this sample, this clonotype turned up a few times. The chain is built from TRBV19 and TRBJ2-5, with 8 bases aligning to TRBD1. The J segment lost 3 bases and the V segment lost 6 bases, leaving 6 bases of the junction unmatched. The V gene's germline CDR1 is LNHDA and CDR2 SQIVND (reference sequence). The CDR3 is 14 amino acids. The CDR3 nucleotides read TGTGCCAGTAGCATGAAACAGGGGGAAGAGACCCAGTACTTC. Protein: CASSMKQGEETQYF. The full variable domain, in which reference TRBV19 and TRBJ2-5 provide the parts outside the CDR3, is DGGITQSPKYLFRKEGQNVTLSCEQNLNHDAMYWYRQDPGQGLRLIYYSQIVNDFQKGDIAEGYSVSREKKESFPLTVTSAQKNPTAFYLCASSMKQGEETQYFGPGTRLLVL.

Only a few counts were recorded for this clonotype. The chain combines TRBV12-3 or TRBV12-4 with TRBJ1-5; D remains unclear. The CDR3 loop spans 12 amino acids. V dropped 3 bases and J dropped 5 bases, with 5 bases sitting between them. The CDR3 DNA is TGTGCCAGCAGTTTTTACCATCAGCCCCAGCATTTT. Its translation: CASSFYHQPQHF.

The gene calls are TRBV30 and TRBJ1-4; no clear D. The CDR3 is 11 amino acids. Trimming pared 1 base from V and 7 bases from J, leaving 4 bases between. CDR1 and CDR2 (germline): GTSNPN, SVGIG (reference sequence). CDR3 sequence reads: CAWSASEKLFF. The CDR3, as DNA: TGTGCCTGGAGTGCAAGTGAAAAACTGTTTTTT.